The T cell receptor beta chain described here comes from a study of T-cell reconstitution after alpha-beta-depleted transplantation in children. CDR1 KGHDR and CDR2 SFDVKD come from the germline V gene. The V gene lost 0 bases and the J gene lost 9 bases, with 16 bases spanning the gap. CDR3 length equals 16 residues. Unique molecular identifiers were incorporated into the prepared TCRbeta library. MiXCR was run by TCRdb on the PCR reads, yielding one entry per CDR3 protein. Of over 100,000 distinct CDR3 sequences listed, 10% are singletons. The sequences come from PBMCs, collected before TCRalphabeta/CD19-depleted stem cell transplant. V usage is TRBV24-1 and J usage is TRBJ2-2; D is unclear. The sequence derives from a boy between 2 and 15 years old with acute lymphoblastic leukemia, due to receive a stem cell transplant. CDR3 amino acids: CATSDLGGMEFRELFF. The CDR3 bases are TGTGCCACCAGTGATTTGGGCGGTATGGAATTCCGGGAGCTGTTTTTT.